One and the same sample provided the 29 T cell receptor beta chains below, sequenced in a study of a mutant IDH1 vaccine in newly diagnosed glioma. Profiled with immunoSEQ multiplex PCR; TCRdb holds only in-frame clones, not every one. The data show 20,000 to 25,000 clones, with roughly 92% seen just once and over 9% held by the top ten. The time point was: baseline, week 1 (first vaccination visit). The treatment is: pre-vaccination baseline after standard-of-care therapy. Sample: PBMCs, taken from a glioma patient treated with radiotherapy, temozolomide or both. These receptors were obtained from a man aged 25 to 45 with glioma.

The chain links TRBV21-1 to TRBJ1-1. TRBV21-1 is an annotated pseudogene. The CDR3 is made up of 12 amino acids. CDR3 amino acids: CASRRGPTEAFF. CDR3 nucleotides: TGTGCCAGCAGGAGGGGTCCCACTGAAGCTTTCTTT.

The rearrangement links TRBV27 to TRBJ1-5; TRBD1 matches at 10 bases. Per germline, CDR1 MNHEY and CDR2 SMNVEV (reference sequence). V lost 3 bases to trimming and J lost 3 bases; unmatched junction nucleotides: 8. This CDR3 is 17 amino acids long. In nucleotides, the CDR3 is TGTGCCAGCAGTTTGGTTGGGACAGGGGTTTACAATCAGCCCCAGCATTTT. Amino acid sequence: CASSLVGTGVYNQPQHF.

The chain is built from TRBV6-6 and TRBJ1-3, with D perhaps TRBD1 (6 bases). The V gene lost 6 bases and the J gene lost 3 bases, with 15 bases spanning the gap. The CDR3 totals 15 residues. Per the germline V gene, CDR1 is MNHNY and CDR2 is SVGAGI (reference sequence). DNA of the CDR3: TGTGCCAGCAGATCCCCGGGGGCCTATGGAAACACCATATATTTT. It yields the protein CASRSPGAYGNTIYF.

The chain carries TRBV7-2 and TRBJ2-5; the D gene is possibly TRBD1 (5 bases). This CDR3 has 13 amino acids. CDR1 SGHTA and CDR2 FQGNSA come from the germline V gene. V was pared by 5 bases and J by 4 bases, with 11 bases between. The CDR3 region has the DNA TGTGCCAGCAGCCCGGGCCAGGGAGAGACCCAGTACTTC. Translating it yields CASSPGQGETQYF.

As DNA, the CDR3 is TGCGCCAGCAGCTTGACCGTAGCGGGAGTTAAAGAGACCCAGTACTTC. This translates into CASSLTVAGVKETQYF. The chain links TRBV5-1 to TRBJ2-5; TRBD2 agrees at 9 bases. Germline values: CDR1 SGHRS, CDR2 YFSETQ. The length of the CDR3 is 16 residues. Germline trimming cut 1 base from V and 3 bases from J; bases unmatched to any gene: 7. Looking up the rest from reference TRBV5-1 and TRBJ2-5 gives the full variable domain: KAGVTQTPRYLIKTRGQQVTLSCSPISGHRSVSWYQQTPGQGLQFLFEYFSETQRNKGNFPGRFSGRQFSNSRSEMNVSTLELGDSALYLCASSLTVAGVKETQYFGPGTRLLVL.

V gene TRBV19 combines with J gene TRBJ1-1; D is perhaps TRBD1 (6 bases). V dropped 5 bases and J dropped 1 base, with 14 bases sitting between them. Germline V CDR1 and CDR2: LNHDA, SQIVND (reference sequence). The CDR3 loop spans 15 amino acids. CDR3 DNA sequence: TGTGCCAGTAGTGTTCACAGGGCCTCGAACACTGAAGCTTTCTTT. It yields the protein CASSVHRASNTEAFF.

The CDR3: CASSSDSEIAEAFF. CDR3 nucleotide sequence: TGTGCCAGCAGTTCGGACAGCGAGATCGCTGAAGCTTTCTTT. The V call is TRBV2, the J call TRBJ1-1; D perhaps matches TRBD1 (6 bases). V was clipped by 5 bases and J by 6 bases, with 16 bases between them. The CDR3 contains 14 residues. CDR1 and CDR2 (germline): SNHLY, FYNNEI.

The CDR3 is CASSYRADTEAFF. CDR3 DNA: TGTGCCAGCAGTTATCGGGCCGACACTGAAGCTTTCTTT. The chain has TRBV27 and TRBJ1-1; D ambiguous. The CDR3 runs to 13 residues. Deletions cut 4 bases from V and 3 bases from J, with 9 bases between. Germline CDR1 is MNHEY and CDR2 is SMNVEV (reference sequence).

V gene TRBV5-1 combines with J gene TRBJ2-3, with 13 bases identical to TRBD2. J gave up 4 bases and V 2 bases, and 1 base lay outside the gene matches. The CDR3 spans 15 residues. Germline V gene lookup returns CDR1 SGHRS and CDR2 YFSETQ. CDR3 amino acids: CASSFGLAGADTQYF. DNA of the CDR3: TGCGCCAGCAGCTTCGGACTAGCGGGAGCAGATACGCAGTATTTT.

The chain couples TRBV2 to TRBJ1-1, with a tentative D call TRBD1 (6 bases). The CDR3 length is 12 residues. The V end lost 6 bases, the J end lost 7 bases, and 12 bases lay between the germline ends. Germline-derived CDR1 and CDR2 are SNHLY and FYNNEI. The CDR3 sequence: CASRPRGHEAFF. The DNA of the CDR3 is TGTGCCAGCAGACCACGGGGACATGAAGCTTTCTTT.

This clone turned up a few times. The gene calls are TRBV11-2 and TRBJ2-1; no firm D call. The V gene lost 1 base and the J gene lost 4 bases, with 5 bases spanning the gap. Germline CDR1 and CDR2: SGHAT and FQNNGV. The CDR3 length is 13 residues. The CDR3 here is CASSLVTYNEQFF. DNA for the CDR3: TGTGCCAGCAGCTTAGTAACTTACAATGAGCAGTTCTTC.

The chain is built from TRBV28 and TRBJ2-5; the D is unclear. Trimming stripped 6 bases from V and 1 base from J, with 9 bases between. This CDR3 is built from 13 residues. Germline V lookup: CDR1 MDHEN, CDR2 SYDVKM. CDR3 protein: CASSPGLQETQYF. In DNA, the CDR3 is TGTGCCAGCAGCCCGGGCCTCCAAGAGACCCAGTACTTC.

The rearrangement joins TRBV10-2 to TRBJ2-3; 7 positions match TRBD2. The CDR3 length is 15 residues. After removal of 6 bases from V and 0 bases from J, the junction contained 6 bases not matched to a gene. CDR1 is WSHSY, CDR2 SAAADI, per germline. CDR3 sequence: CASSDPSGSTDTQYF. DNA of the CDR3: TGCGCCAGCAGCGACCCTAGCGGTAGCACAGATACGCAGTATTTT.

This chain connects TRBV5-1 to TRBJ1-4; 11 bases map to TRBD1. With V trimmed by 4 bases and J by 8 bases, 7 bases remained unmatched. Per the germline V gene, CDR1 is SGHRS and CDR2 is YFSETQ. This CDR3 is 15 amino acids long. DNA for the CDR3: TGCGCCAGCAGCCCCGGGACAGGGGGGGTAGAAAAACTGTTTTTT. It encodes CASSPGTGGVEKLFF.

The rearrangement joins TRBV7-9 to TRBJ1-5; D gene uncertain. V lost 3 bases, J lost 4 bases, and 7 bases lay in between. Germline assignment: CDR1 SEHNR and CDR2 FQNEAQ (reference sequence). The CDR3 totals 13 residues. For the CDR3, the DNA is TGTGCCAGCAGCTTGGTAGGGAATCAGCCCCAGCATTTT. Translating it yields CASSLVGNQPQHF.

This clone was recorded a few times. This chain links TRBV11-3 with TRBJ2-2; 11 nucleotides align to TRBD1. The CDR3 runs 17 residues. Germline V gene sequence: CDR1 SGHNT, CDR2 YENEEA. The junction had 10 bases not matched to a gene; V was cut back by 5 bases and J by 5 bases. The CDR3 DNA sequence: TGTGCCAGCAGCCCCCAGCCTGGACAGGGGGCAACCGGGGAGCTGTTTTTT. Its protein product is CASSPQPGQGATGELFF.

This clone was recorded only once. This chain links TRBV7-6 with TRBJ2-2; D uncertain. The CDR3 has 15 residues. V lost 3 bases, J lost 0 bases, and 8 bases lay in between. In germline, CDR1 is SGHVS, CDR2 FNYEAQ. CDR3 sequence: CASSFGNSNTGELFF. CDR3 sequence (DNA): TGTGCCAGCAGCTTTGGCAACTCGAACACCGGGGAGCTGTTTTTT.

This clone has a single count. The chain is built from TRBV7-6 and TRBJ2-5, with 7 bases lining up with TRBD1. The CDR3 covers 13 residues. Germline values: CDR1 SGHVS, CDR2 FNYEAQ. V trimming: 9 bases; J trimming: 5 bases; junction bases outside the gene matches: 9. CDR3 nucleotide sequence: TGTGCCAGACGCAAACAGGGGTGGGAGACCCAGTACTTC. Its protein product is CARRKQGWETQYF.

Only one count was recorded for this clone. The V call is TRBV5-8, the J call TRBJ1-1; D possibly corresponds to TRBD1 (6 bases). CDR1 SGHTS and CDR2 YDEGEE come from the germline V gene. Trimming left V 2 bases short and J 1 base short, with 12 bases between. The CDR3 loop spans 15 amino acids. The CDR3 is CASSFRDKKNTEAFF. The CDR3 DNA sequence: TGTGCCAGCAGCTTTAGGGACAAGAAGAACACTGAAGCTTTCTTT.

This chain uses TRBV5-6 with TRBJ2-7; TRBD1 matches at 9 bases. The CDR3 spans 14 residues. V was pared by 2 bases and J by 3 bases, with 3 bases of the junction left unmatched. Germline V lookup: CDR1 SGHDT, CDR2 YYEEEE. CDR3 sequence (DNA): TGTGCCAGCAGCTTTTGGGGACAGGGCTACGAGCAGTACTTC. Translating gives CASSFWGQGYEQYF.

J is TRBJ2-5 and V is TRBV2; TRBD2 matches at 14 bases. Trimming took 5 bases from V and 11 from J; bases not matched to a gene: 10. CDR3 length: 15 amino acids. Germline CDR1 and CDR2: SNHLY and FYNNEI. This CDR3 is CASSFPGLAGAEQYF. The CDR3 nucleotides read TGTGCCAGCAGTTTTCCGGGACTAGCGGGAGCTGAGCAGTACTTC.

The chain combines TRBV6-4 with TRBJ1-5, with TRBD1 identical over 9 bases. The V gene end was trimmed by 6 bases and the J gene end by 4 bases; junction bases not matched to a gene: 7. Germline V gene lookup returns CDR1 MRHNA and CDR2 SNTAGT. The CDR3 extends over 15 amino acids. CDR3: CASSPTGGPNQPQHF. DNA of the CDR3: TGTGCCAGCAGCCCGACAGGGGGACCAAATCAGCCCCAGCATTTT.

This clone appeared a single time. This chain connects TRBV27 to TRBJ1-1; 9 nucleotides agree with TRBD1. CDR1 MNHEY and CDR2 SMNVEV come from the germline V gene (reference sequence). The CDR3 runs to 16 residues. V shed 2 bases and J 7 bases; nucleotides not matched to a gene: 11. CDR3 sequence (DNA): TGTGCCAGCAGTTTAGGTTCACAGGGGGCTGTCTTTGAAGCTTTCTTT. Translated, it gives CASSLGSQGAVFEAFF.

By proportion, this clone is medium-sized. The chain links TRBV16 to TRBJ2-3, with 8 bases identical to TRBD1. After removal of 0 bases from V and 1 base from J, the junction contained 6 bases not matched to a gene. The CDR3 spans 17 residues. Germline V gene data show CDR1 as KGHSY and CDR2 as FQNENV. The DNA for the CDR3 is TGTGCCAGCAGCCAATCGAGGCAGGGGGCACGCACAGATACGCAGTATTTT. Amino acid sequence: CASSQSRQGARTDTQYF.

This chain joins TRBV5-4 and TRBJ2-2; possibly TRBD1 for D (6 bases). CDR3 length: 15 amino acids. V gave up 4 bases and J gave up 2 bases, with 12 bases separating them. Germline values: CDR1 SGHNT, CDR2 YYREEE (reference sequence). For the CDR3, the DNA is TGTGCCAGCAGCCCCGGACAGCGAAACACCGGGGAGCTGTTTTTT. Translation gives CASSPGQRNTGELFF.

J is TRBJ2-3 and V is TRBV5-1, with 9 bases identical to TRBD2. This CDR3 comprises 16 residues. CDR1 SGHRS and CDR2 YFSETQ come from the germline V gene. The trim removed 5 bases at V and 0 bases at J, leaving 7 bases unmatched. In DNA form, the CDR3 reads TGCGCCAGCAGTCAGATAACTAGCGGGAGCACAGATACGCAGTATTTT. It specifies CASSQITSGSTDTQYF.

V usage is TRBV27 and J usage is TRBJ2-7; the D gene could be TRBD1 or TRBD2 (5 bases each). The ends were cut back, 3 bases at V and 3 bases at J, with 12 bases in the middle. The CDR3 runs 14 residues. Germline CDR1 and CDR2: MNHEY and SMNVEV (reference sequence). The CDR3 sequence is CASSFGGSLYEQYF. DNA of the CDR3: TGTGCCAGCAGTTTTGGGGGTTCCCTCTACGAGCAGTACTTC.

This CDR3 is CASSLSLSGAYNEQFF. Here the CDR3 DNA reads TGTGCCAGCAGCTTAAGTCTGTCGGGAGCCTACAATGAGCAGTTCTTC. This chain joins TRBV7-9 and TRBJ2-1, with a weak D call TRBD2 (6 bases). Trimming took off 2 bases at V and 2 bases at J, with 13 bases between the two ends. The CDR3 has 16 residues. Germline CDR1 reads SEHNR; CDR2 reads FQNEAQ (reference sequence).

J is TRBJ2-3 and V is TRBV15; possible D gene TRBD1, 6 bases. CDR1 is LNHNV, CDR2 YYDKDF, per germline (reference sequence). V lost 1 base, J lost 1 base, and 6 bases lay in between. The CDR3 runs to 14 residues. CDR3 loop: CATSRAGGTDTQYF. The CDR3 nucleotides read TGTGCCACCAGCAGAGCAGGGGGCACAGATACGCAGTATTTT.